The present entry profiles one T cell receptor beta chain with its context. Its antigen is currently unknown. These data originate in a study of shared clonotypes between healthy human individuals. V lost 4 bases to trimming and J lost 6 bases, with 10 bases between them. Germline assignment: CDR1 GTSNPN and CDR2 SVGIG (reference sequence). This CDR3 is 12 amino acids long. Every donor was a Caucasian adult from Nashville, Tennessee. Authors' data handling: Sequence data from immunoSEQ were junction-only and lacked quality scores; consequently, filtering differed. Clones were sequenced by immunoSEQ multiplex PCR, and TCRdb holds only the in-frame ones, with some missing. That table furnishes V, J and clone size, whereas the DNA furnished D and trimming. The sample carries 740,000 or so clones, around 73% recorded once. Findings and caveats of the study: It was anticipated that sequencing depth would influence how many clonotypes donors shared.

The chain employs TRBV30 and TRBJ1-5; D call uncertain. The receptor's source is a woman aged 30 to 39 in good health. The sample consisted of memory CD4+ T cells sorted from blood. Subset denoted: CD45RA-negative fraction. CDR3 DNA sequence: TGTGCCTGGAATTTTCGGAGTCAGCCCCAGCATTTT. It is translated as CAWNFRSQPQHF.